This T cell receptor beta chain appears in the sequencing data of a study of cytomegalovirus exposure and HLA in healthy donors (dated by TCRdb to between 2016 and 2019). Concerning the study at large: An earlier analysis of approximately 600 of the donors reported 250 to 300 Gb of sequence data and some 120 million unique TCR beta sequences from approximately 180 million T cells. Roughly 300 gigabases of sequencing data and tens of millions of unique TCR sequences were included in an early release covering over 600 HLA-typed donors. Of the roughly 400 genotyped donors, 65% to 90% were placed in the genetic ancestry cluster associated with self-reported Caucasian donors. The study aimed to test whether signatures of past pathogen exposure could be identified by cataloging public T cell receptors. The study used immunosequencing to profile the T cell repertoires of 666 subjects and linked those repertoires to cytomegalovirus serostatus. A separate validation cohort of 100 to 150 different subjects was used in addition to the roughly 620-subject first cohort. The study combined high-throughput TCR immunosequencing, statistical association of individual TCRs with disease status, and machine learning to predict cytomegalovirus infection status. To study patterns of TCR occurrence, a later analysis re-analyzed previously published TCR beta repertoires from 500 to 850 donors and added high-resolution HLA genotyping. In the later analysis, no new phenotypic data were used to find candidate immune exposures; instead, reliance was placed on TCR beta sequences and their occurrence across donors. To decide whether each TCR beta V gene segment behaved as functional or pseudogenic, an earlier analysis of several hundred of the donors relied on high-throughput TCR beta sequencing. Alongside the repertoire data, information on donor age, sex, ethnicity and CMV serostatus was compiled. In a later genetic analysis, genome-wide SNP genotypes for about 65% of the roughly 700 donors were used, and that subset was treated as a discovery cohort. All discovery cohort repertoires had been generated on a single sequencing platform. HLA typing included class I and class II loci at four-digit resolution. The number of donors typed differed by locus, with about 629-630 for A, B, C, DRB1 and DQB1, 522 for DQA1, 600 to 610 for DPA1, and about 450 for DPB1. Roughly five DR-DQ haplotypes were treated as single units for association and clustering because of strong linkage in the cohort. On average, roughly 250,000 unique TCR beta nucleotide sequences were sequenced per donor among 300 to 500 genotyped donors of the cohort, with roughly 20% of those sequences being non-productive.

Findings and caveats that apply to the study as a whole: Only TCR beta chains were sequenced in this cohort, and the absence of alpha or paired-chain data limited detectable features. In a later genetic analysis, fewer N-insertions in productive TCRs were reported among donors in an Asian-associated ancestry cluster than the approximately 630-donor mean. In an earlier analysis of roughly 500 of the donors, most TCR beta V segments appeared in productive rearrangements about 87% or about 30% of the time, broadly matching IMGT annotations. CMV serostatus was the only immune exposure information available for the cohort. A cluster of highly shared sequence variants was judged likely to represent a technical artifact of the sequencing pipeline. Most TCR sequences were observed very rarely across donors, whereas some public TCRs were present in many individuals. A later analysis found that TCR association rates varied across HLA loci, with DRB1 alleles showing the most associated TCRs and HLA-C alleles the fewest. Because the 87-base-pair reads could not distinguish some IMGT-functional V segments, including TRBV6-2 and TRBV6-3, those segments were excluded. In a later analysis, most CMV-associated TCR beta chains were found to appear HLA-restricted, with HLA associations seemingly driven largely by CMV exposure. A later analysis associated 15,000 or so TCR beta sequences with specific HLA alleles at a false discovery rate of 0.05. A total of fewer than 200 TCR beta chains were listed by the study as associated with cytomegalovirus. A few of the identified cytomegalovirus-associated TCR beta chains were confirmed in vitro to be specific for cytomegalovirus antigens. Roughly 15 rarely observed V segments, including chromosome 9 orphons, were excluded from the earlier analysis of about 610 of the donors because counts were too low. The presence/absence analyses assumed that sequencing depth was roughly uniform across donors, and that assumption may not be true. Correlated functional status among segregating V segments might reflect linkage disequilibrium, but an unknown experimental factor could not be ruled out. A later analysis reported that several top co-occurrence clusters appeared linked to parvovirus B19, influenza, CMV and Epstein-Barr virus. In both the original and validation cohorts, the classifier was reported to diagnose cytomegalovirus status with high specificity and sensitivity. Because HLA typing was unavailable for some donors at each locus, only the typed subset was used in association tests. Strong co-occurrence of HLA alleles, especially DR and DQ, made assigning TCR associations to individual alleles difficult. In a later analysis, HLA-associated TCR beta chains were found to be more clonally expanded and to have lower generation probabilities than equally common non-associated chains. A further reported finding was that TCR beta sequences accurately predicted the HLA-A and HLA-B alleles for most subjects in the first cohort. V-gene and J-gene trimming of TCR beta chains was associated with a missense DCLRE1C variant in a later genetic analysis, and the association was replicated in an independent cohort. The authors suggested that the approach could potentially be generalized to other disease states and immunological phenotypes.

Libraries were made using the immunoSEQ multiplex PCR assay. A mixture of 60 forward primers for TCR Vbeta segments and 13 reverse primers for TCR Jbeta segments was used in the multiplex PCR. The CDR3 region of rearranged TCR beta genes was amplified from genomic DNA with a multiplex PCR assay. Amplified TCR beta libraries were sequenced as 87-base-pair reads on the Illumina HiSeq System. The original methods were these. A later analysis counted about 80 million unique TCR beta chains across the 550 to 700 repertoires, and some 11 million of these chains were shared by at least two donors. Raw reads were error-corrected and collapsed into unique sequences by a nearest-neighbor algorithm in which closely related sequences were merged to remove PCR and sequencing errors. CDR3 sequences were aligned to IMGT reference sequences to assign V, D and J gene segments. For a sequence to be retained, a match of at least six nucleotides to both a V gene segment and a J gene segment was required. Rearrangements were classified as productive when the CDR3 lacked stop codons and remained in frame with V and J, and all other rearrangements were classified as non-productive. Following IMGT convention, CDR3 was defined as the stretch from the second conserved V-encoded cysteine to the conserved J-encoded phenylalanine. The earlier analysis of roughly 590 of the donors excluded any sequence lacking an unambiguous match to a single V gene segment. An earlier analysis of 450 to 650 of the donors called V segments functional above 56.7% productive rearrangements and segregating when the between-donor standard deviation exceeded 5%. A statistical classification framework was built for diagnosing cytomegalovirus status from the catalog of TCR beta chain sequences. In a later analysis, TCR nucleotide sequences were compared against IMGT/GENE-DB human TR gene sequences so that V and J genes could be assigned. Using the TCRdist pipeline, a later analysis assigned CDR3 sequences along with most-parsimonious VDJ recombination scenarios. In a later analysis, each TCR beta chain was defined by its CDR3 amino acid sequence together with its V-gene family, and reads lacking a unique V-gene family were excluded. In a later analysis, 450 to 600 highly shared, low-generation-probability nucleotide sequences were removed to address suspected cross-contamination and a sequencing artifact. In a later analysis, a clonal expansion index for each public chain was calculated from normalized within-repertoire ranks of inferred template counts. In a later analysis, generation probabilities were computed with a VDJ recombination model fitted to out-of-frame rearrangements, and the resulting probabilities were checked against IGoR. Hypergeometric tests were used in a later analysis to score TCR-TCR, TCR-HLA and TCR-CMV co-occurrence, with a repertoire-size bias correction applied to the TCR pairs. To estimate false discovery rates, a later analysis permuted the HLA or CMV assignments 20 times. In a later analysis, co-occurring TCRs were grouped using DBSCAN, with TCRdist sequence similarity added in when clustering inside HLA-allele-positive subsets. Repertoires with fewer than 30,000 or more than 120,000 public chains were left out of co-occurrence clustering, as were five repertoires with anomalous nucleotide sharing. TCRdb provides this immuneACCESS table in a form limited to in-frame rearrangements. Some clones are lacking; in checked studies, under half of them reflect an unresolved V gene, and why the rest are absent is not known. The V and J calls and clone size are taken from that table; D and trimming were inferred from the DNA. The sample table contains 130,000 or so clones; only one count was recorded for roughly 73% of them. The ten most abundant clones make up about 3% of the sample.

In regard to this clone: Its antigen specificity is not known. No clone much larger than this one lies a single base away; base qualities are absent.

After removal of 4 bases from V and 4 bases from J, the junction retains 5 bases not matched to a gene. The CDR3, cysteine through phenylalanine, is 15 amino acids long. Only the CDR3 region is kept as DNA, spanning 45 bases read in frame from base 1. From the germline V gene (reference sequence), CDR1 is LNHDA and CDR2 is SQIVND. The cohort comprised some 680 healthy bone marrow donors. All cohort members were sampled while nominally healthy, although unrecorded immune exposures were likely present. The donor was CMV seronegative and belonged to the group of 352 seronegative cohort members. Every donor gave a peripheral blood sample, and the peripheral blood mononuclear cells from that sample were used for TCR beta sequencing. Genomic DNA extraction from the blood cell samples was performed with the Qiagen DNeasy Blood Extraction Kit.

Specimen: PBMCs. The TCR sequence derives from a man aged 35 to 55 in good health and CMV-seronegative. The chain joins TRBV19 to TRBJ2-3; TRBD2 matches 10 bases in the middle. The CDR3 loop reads CASSTIAGGADTQYF. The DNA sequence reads TGTGCCAGTAGTACCATAGCGGGAGGCGCAGATACGCAGTATTTT.